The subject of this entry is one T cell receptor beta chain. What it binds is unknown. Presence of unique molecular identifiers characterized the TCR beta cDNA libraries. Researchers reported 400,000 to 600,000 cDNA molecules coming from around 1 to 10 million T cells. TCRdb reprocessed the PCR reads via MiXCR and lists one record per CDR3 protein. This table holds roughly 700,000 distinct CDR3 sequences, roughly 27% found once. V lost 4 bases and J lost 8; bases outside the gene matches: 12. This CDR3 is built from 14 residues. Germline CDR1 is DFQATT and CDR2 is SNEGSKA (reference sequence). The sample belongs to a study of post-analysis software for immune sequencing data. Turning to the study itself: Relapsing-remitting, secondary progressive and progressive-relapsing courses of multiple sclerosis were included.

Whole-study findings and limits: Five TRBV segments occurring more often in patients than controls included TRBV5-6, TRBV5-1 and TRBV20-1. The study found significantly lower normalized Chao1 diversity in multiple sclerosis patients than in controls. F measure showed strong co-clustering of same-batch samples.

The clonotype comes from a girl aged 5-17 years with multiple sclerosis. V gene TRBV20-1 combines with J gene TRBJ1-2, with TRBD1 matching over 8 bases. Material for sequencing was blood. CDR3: CSATLHTGGLGYTF. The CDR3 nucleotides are TGCAGTGCTACGCTCCATACAGGGGGATTAGGCTACACCTTC.